The present T cell receptor (beta chain) was sequenced within a study of blood T cell repertoires in COVID-19. Study-wide context: Specimens from acute and convalescent COVID-19 originated in the United States, Italy and Spain.

The CDR3 is 13 residues long. Germline CDR1 reads LGHDT; CDR2 reads YNNKEL (reference sequence). The J segment lost 6 bases and the V segment lost 5 bases, leaving 6 bases of the junction unmatched. There are a few counts of this clone. Sequenced by immunoSEQ multiplex PCR; TCRdb stores in-frame clones only, minus some. The table shows roughly 200,000 clones, with around four fifths occurring only once. Material for sequencing was peripheral blood. This clonotype was obtained from an elderly woman with COVID-19, enrolled during active disease. The rearrangement uses TRBV3-1 (or the pseudogene TRBV3-2) and TRBJ1-1; 7 positions match TRBD1. CDR3 sequence reads: CASSSTGTPEAFF. The CDR3 region has the DNA TGTGCCAGCAGCTCGACAGGGACCCCTGAAGCTTTCTTT.